Listed here are 32 T cell receptor beta chains from one sample, sequenced in a study of siplizumab effects on memory and regulatory T cells. Data came from immunoSEQ multiplex PCR; TCRdb stores just in-frame clones and leaves some out. The sample has roughly 93,000 clones; around 94% are singletons. The sample was non-Treg CD4+ T cells sorted from blood. All receptors derive from a human donor in good health.

The chain links TRBV11-2 to TRBJ2-3; TRBD2 matches 11 bases. J gave up 4 bases and V 2 bases, and 2 bases lay outside the gene matches. The CDR3 sequence is 15 residues long. Germline loops: CDR1 SGHAT, CDR2 FQNNGV. The CDR3 coding sequence is TGTGCCAGCAGCTTAATAGCGGGAGGGTCAGATACGCAGTATTTT. This codes for CASSLIAGGSDTQYF.

The rearrangement uses TRBV2 and TRBJ2-2; TRBD2 aligns across 11 bases. Trimming removed 5 bases from V and 3 bases from J; junction bases left unmatched: 2. Germline V gives CDR1 SNHLY, CDR2 FYNNEI. This CDR3 has 15 amino acids. The chain's CDR3 is CASSILAGDTGELFF. CDR3 DNA sequence: TGTGCCAGCAGTATACTAGCGGGAGACACCGGGGAGCTGTTTTTT. The variable domain in full, completed from reference TRBV2 and TRBJ2-2, reads EPEVTQTPSHQVTQMGQEVILRCVPISNHLYFYWYRQILGQKVEFLVSFYNNEISEKSEIFDDQFSVERPDGSNFTLKIRSTKLEDSAMYFCASSILAGDTGELFFGEGSRLTVL.

The rearrangement joins TRBV19 to TRBJ1-5; D uncertain. The CDR3 totals 14 residues. Trimming left V 5 bases short and J 3 bases short, with 11 bases between. CDR1 and CDR2 (germline): LNHDA, SQIVND (reference sequence). The CDR3 nucleotides are TGTGCCAGTAGTGGGATACAGTTCAATCAGCCCCAGCATTTT. Translated, it gives CASSGIQFNQPQHF.

The chain combines TRBV7-2 with TRBJ2-3; either TRBD1 or TRBD2 may supply D (7 bases each). Germline CDR1 reads SGHTA; CDR2 reads FQGNSA. This CDR3 is 17 amino acids long. V was cut by 4 bases and J by 4 bases, with 21 bases left in between. DNA for the CDR3: TGTGCCAGCAGCTCACAGGGGAGGGGACTAAGTGCAGATACGCAGTATTTT. Encoded protein: CASSSQGRGLSADTQYF.

The V gene is TRBV6-1, the J gene TRBJ1-5; TRBD1 might be the D (6 bases). The CDR3 is made up of 15 amino acids. Per the germline V gene, CDR1 is MNHNS and CDR2 is SASEGT. The ends were cut back, 11 bases at V and 4 bases at J, with 21 bases in the middle. The CDR3 DNA follows: TGTGCCGGAACCTCGGGGGGGGCAGGGAATCAGCCCCAGCATTTT. Translated: CAGTSGGAGNQPQHF.

The chain links TRBV20-1 to TRBJ1-4, with unresolved D. Trimming stripped 5 bases from V and 13 bases from J, with 5 bases between. The CDR3 runs 8 residues. Looked up from germline, CDR1 is DFQATT and CDR2 is SNEGSKA (reference sequence). The CDR3 nucleotides read TGCAGTGCTCGGGGACTGTTTTTT. It is translated as CSARGLFF.

The V gene is TRBV6-1, the J gene TRBJ1-3, with 7 bases fitting TRBD1. The germline V gene has CDR1 MNHNS and CDR2 SASEGT. CDR3 size: 14 residues. The V and J ends lost 6 bases and 2 bases, in that order; junction bases with no gene match: 4. CDR3 residues: CASRATGTGNTIYF. As DNA, the CDR3 is TGTGCCAGCAGGGCGACAGGGACTGGAAACACCATATATTTT.

The chain joins TRBV7-9 to TRBJ2-3; 11 nucleotides line up with TRBD1. The CDR3 contains 16 residues. Germline V gene sequence: CDR1 SEHNR, CDR2 FQNEAQ (reference sequence). Trimming removed 5 bases from V and 4 bases from J; junction bases left unmatched: 8. The CDR3 nucleotides are TGTGCCAGCAGCCCTGGACAGGGGGCGCGTTCAGATACGCAGTATTTT. It encodes CASSPGQGARSDTQYF.

The V call is TRBV23-1, the J call TRBJ2-2; D might be TRBD2 (5 bases). TRBV23-1 is recorded as an ORF, its role being uncertain. The V and J ends lost 7 bases and 5 bases respectively, with 8 bases between them. The CDR3 has 12 residues. CDR3: CASTTRTGELFF. CDR3 nucleotides: TGCGCCAGCACCACTAGGACCGGGGAGCTGTTTTTT.

V is TRBV7-6 and J is TRBJ1-6, with D tentatively TRBD1 (6 bases). V dropped 2 bases and J dropped 6 bases, with 14 bases sitting between them. The germline gives CDR1 SGHVS, CDR2 FNYEAQ. The CDR3 is made up of 16 amino acids. CDR3 sequence reads: CASSLSGTSLNSPLHF. CDR3 nucleotide sequence: TGTGCCAGCAGCTTATCCGGGACAAGTCTTAATTCACCCCTCCACTTT.

DNA of the CDR3: TGTGCCAGCAGCCGGGGTAGCAATCAGCCCCAGCATTTT. As protein: CASSRGSNQPQHF. The rearrangement uses TRBV6-5 and TRBJ1-5, with D unresolved. Germline-derived CDR1 and CDR2 are MNHEY and SVGAGI. The CDR3 has 13 amino acids. The V and J ends lost 6 bases and 0 bases respectively, with 6 bases between them.

V usage is TRBV9 and J usage is TRBJ2-3, with TRBD2 as a possible D gene (6 bases). V dropped 4 bases and J dropped 5 bases, with 14 bases sitting between them. CDR1 and CDR2 (germline): SGDLS, YYNGEE. The length of the CDR3 is 14 residues. Written as DNA, the CDR3 is TGTGCCAGCAGCCCCGGGGGATTACAAGATACGCAGTATTTT. This codes for CASSPGGLQDTQYF.

The V gene is TRBV25-1, the J gene TRBJ2-1, with TRBD2 matching over 8 bases. After removal of 5 bases from V and 4 bases from J, the junction contained 4 bases not matched to a gene. CDR3 length: 14 amino acids. Germline lookup yields CDR1 MGHDK and CDR2 SYGVNS. The CDR3 DNA is TGTGCCAGCAGTAGTGCTAGCGGGTACAATGAGCAGTTCTTC. Translation: CASSSASGYNEQFF.

V usage is TRBV6-5 and J usage is TRBJ2-6; maybe TRBD2 (6 bases). Germline V CDR1 and CDR2: MNHEY, SVGAGI. The CDR3 is 14 residues long. Between the trimmed V and J ends, which lost 6 bases and 2 bases, there was a span of 8 bases. In nucleotides, the CDR3 is TGTGCCAGCAGAGGGACTCCTGGGGCCAACGTCCTGACTTTC. Encoded protein: CASRGTPGANVLTF.

The chain uses TRBV28 and TRBJ2-5; TRBD2 agrees at 13 bases. Per the germline V gene, CDR1 is MDHEN and CDR2 is SYDVKM. The CDR3 covers 15 residues. V trimming: 6 bases; J trimming: 5 bases; junction bases outside the gene matches: 6. CDR3 in amino acids: CASSFGLAGVETQYF. DNA for the CDR3: TGTGCCAGCAGCTTCGGACTAGCGGGAGTGGAGACCCAGTACTTC.

This chain uses TRBV14 with TRBJ2-3; TRBD2 matches at 9 bases. The V and J ends lost 1 base and 4 bases, in that order; junction bases with no gene match: 12. Per the germline V gene, CDR1 is SGHDN and CDR2 is FVKESK. This CDR3 contains 18 residues. This CDR3 reads CASSQGWSGGRASDTQYF. DNA of the CDR3: TGTGCCAGCAGCCAAGGGTGGAGTGGCGGGAGGGCCTCAGATACGCAGTATTTT.

A word on this clone: Other DNA sequences of this sample code for an identical CDR3. CDR3 nucleotides: TGTGCCAGCAGTTTAGGGGGTCGGGTCTACGAGCAGTACTTC. This translates into CASSLGGRVYEQYF. The chain uses TRBV28 and TRBJ2-7; TRBD1 or TRBD2 may be the D gene (5 bases each). V was shortened by 2 bases and J by 3 bases, with 11 bases between the two germline ends. Germline CDR1 MDHEN, CDR2 SYDVKM. CDR3 length equals 14 residues.

The chain employs TRBV29-1 and TRBJ2-3, with D possibly being TRBD2 (7 bases). The germline V gene encodes CDR1 SQVTM and CDR2 ANQGSEA. The CDR3 runs 15 residues. Trimming cost V 3 bases and J 0 bases, with 13 bases left between them. CDR3 sequence reads: CSVERGRGSTDTQYF. The CDR3 nucleotides are TGCAGCGTTGAGAGAGGGAGGGGGAGCACAGATACGCAGTATTTT.

This rearrangement joins TRBV5-1 to TRBJ2-1; D ambiguous. CDR1 SGHRS and CDR2 YFSETQ come from the germline V gene. The CDR3 is made up of 14 amino acids. Trimming shortened V by 0 bases and J by 3 bases, and 7 bases separated the two germline ends. For the CDR3, the DNA is TGCGCCAGCAGCTTGGACCGAGGCTACAATGAGCAGTTCTTC. This translates into CASSLDRGYNEQFF. Full variable domain (remainder filled in from reference TRBV5-1 and TRBJ2-1): KAGVTQTPRYLIKTRGQQVTLSCSPISGHRSVSWYQQTPGQGLQFLFEYFSETQRNKGNFPGRFSGRQFSNSRSEMNVSTLELGDSALYLCASSLDRGYNEQFFGPGTRLTVL.

J is TRBJ1-4 and V is TRBV28; D gene uncertain. Germline CDR1 reads MDHEN; CDR2 reads SYDVKM. The CDR3 loop spans 14 amino acids. The ends were cut back, 4 bases at V and 5 bases at J, with 11 bases in the middle. The CDR3: CASSSPQENEKLFF. CDR3 DNA sequence: TGTGCCAGCAGTTCACCCCAAGAAAATGAAAAACTGTTTTTT.

The rearrangement joins TRBV7-3 to TRBJ2-3; no firm D call. Between the trimmed V and J ends, which lost 2 bases and 1 base, there was a span of 7 bases. CDR1 and CDR2 (germline): SGHTA, FQGTGA. CDR3 length: 14 amino acids. In DNA form, the CDR3 reads TGTGCCAGCAGCTTAGGAAAGGGCACAGATACGCAGTATTTT. Amino acids: CASSLGKGTDTQYF.

This chain links TRBV5-1 with TRBJ1-1; D is possibly TRBD1 (5 bases). The CDR3 covers 16 residues. V was pared by 6 bases and J by 1 base, with 19 bases between. Germline CDR1 SGHRS, CDR2 YFSETQ. DNA for the CDR3: TGCGCCAGCAACCCCGCCGGGGGAGCAAAGAACACTGAAGCTTTCTTT. Encoded protein: CASNPAGGAKNTEAFF.

The V call is TRBV6-6, the J call TRBJ1-1, with D possibly matching TRBD1 (5 bases). CDR1 and CDR2 from the germline V gene are MNHNY and SVGAGI (reference sequence). V was cut by 5 bases and J by 1 base, with 17 bases left in between. CDR3 size: 16 residues. CDR3 sequence reads: CASSRGGGPGNTEAFF. The CDR3 DNA sequence: TGTGCCAGCAGTCGAGGCGGGGGACCGGGGAACACTGAAGCTTTCTTT.

Of note for this clone: The junction shows a germline mismatch at one end, possibly a read error. The rearrangement joins TRBV2 to TRBJ1-1; D might be TRBD1 (6 bases). The germline V gene has CDR1 SNHLY and CDR2 FYNNEI. CDR3 length equals 15 residues. The CDR3: CACSEHRTAQIGAFF. In DNA form, the CDR3 reads TGTGCCTGCAGTGAGCATAGGACAGCCCAGATTGGAGCTTTCTTT.

This clone was observed once. The V call is TRBV5-1, the J call TRBJ1-1; possible D gene TRBD1, 5 bases. The CDR3 sequence is 13 residues long. Trimming removed 0 bases at V and 7 bases at J, with 10 bases between. Germline V CDR1 and CDR2: SGHRS, YFSETQ. This chain's CDR3 is CASSLALGGEAFF. The CDR3 DNA is TGCGCCAGCAGCTTGGCCCTTGGGGGTGAAGCTTTCTTT.

This chain connects TRBV5-1 to TRBJ2-1; D is possibly TRBD2 (6 bases). Germline values: CDR1 SGHRS, CDR2 YFSETQ. The CDR3 covers 17 residues. The germline V and J ends were trimmed by 3 bases and 1 base, with 17 bases remaining between them. The CDR3 is CASSSQPWGVSYNEQFF. In DNA form, the CDR3 reads TGCGCCAGCAGCTCGCAACCGTGGGGGGTGTCCTACAATGAGCAGTTCTTC.

J is TRBJ2-2 and V is TRBV29-1; no firm D call. The CDR3 has 12 amino acids. Trimming removed 4 bases at V and 4 bases at J, with 7 bases between. Germline-derived CDR1 and CDR2 are SQVTM and ANQGSEA. The CDR3 region has the DNA TGCAGCGTTGGCGGCGGCACCGGGGAGCTGTTTTTT. Protein sequence: CSVGGGTGELFF.

The chain is built from TRBV5-1 and TRBJ1-2; D is uncertain. This CDR3 region has 14 residues. Germline V gene lookup returns CDR1 SGHRS and CDR2 YFSETQ. V was cut by 0 bases and J by 5 bases, with 11 bases left in between. CDR3 in amino acids: CASSLDAATYGYTF. The CDR3 nucleotides read TGCGCCAGCAGCTTGGATGCGGCGACGTATGGCTACACCTTC.

The rearrangement links TRBV5-5 to TRBJ2-2; 11 bases are a match to TRBD1. The CDR3 totals 15 residues. The germline gives CDR1 SGHKS, CDR2 YYEKEE (reference sequence). J lost 4 bases, V lost 4 bases, and 3 bases had no gene match. The CDR3: CASSRDRGTTGELFF. CDR3 coding DNA: TGTGCCAGCAGCAGGGACAGGGGGACCACCGGGGAGCTGTTTTTT.

This chain uses TRBV6-1 with TRBJ1-5; D uncertain. The CDR3 is made up of 14 amino acids. Germline CDR1 is MNHNS and CDR2 is SASEGT. V shed 6 bases and J shed 0 bases, with 9 bases lying between them. The CDR3 DNA reads TGTGCCAGCAGCGACACACATAGCAATCAGCCCCAGCATTTT. This codes for CASSDTHSNQPQHF.

The rearrangement joins TRBV11-2 to TRBJ1-1; D gene uncertain. The CDR3 spans 14 residues. The germline V and J ends were trimmed by 1 base and 5 bases, with 11 bases remaining between them. Germline values: CDR1 SGHAT, CDR2 FQNNGV. The CDR3 region is CASSLGGVRTEAFF. The CDR3 DNA reads as TGTGCCAGCAGCTTAGGCGGGGTACGGACTGAAGCTTTCTTT. Variable domain in full (rest from reference TRBV11-2 and TRBJ1-1): EAGVAQSPRYKIIEKRQSVAFWCNPISGHATLYWYQQILGQGPKLLIQFQNNGVVDDSQLPKDRFSAERLKGVDSTLKIQPAKLEDSAVYLCASSLGGVRTEAFFGQGTRLTVV.

V gene TRBV30 combines with J gene TRBJ1-2, with D possibly matching TRBD1 (5 bases). Germline CDR1 and CDR2: GTSNPN and SVGIG (reference sequence). Trimming left V 2 bases short and J 0 bases short, with 22 bases between. This CDR3 spans 18 amino acids. The CDR3, as DNA: TGTGCCTGGAGTTCCCTGGGGGGATTTGACCTAGCTAACTATGGCTACACCTTC. This gives the protein CAWSSLGGFDLANYGYTF.